The subject of this entry is one T cell receptor beta chain. What it binds is unknown. The data originate from a study of blood T cells in healthy people across ages. The overall study: Template switching retrieved approximately one barcoded beta molecule for each two T cells.

Overall study results and limits: Bulk PBMC profiling left naive and antigen-experienced comparisons inconclusive. Compared with aged donors, long-lived donors showed fewer expanded clones, suggesting selection.

Losses at the gene ends were 2 bases for V and 11 bases for J; bases not matched to a gene: 18. The germline V gene encodes CDR1 SGHKS and CDR2 YYEKEE (reference sequence). This CDR3 comprises 16 residues. The use of a sample-barcoded 5' primer and a J-beta primer mix characterized a second PCR of 7 to 11 cycles. Each TCR beta cDNA got a 12-nucleotide random molecular identifier. TCRdb called the 5' RACE reads again in MiXCR, with one record for every CDR3 protein. This sample has hundreds of thousands of distinct CDR3 sequences, with around two fifths found just once. This sequence was found in a man aged 55 to 69 in good health. The chain is built from TRBV5-5 and TRBJ1-2; TRBD1 aligns across 7 bases. The sequenced sample was blood. Written as DNA, the CDR3 is TGTGCCAGCAGCTTCTCCGACAGGGCAAGGAGGGTTGCTTACACCTTC. Encoded protein: CASSFSDRARRVAYTF. The complete variable domain, with remaining parts taken from reference TRBV5-5 and TRBJ1-2, reads DAGVTQSPTHLIKTRGQQVTLRCSPISGHKSVSWYQQVLGQGPQFIFQYYEKEERGRGNFPDRFSARQFPNYSSELNVNALLLGDSALYLCASSFSDRARRVAYTFGSGTRLTVV.